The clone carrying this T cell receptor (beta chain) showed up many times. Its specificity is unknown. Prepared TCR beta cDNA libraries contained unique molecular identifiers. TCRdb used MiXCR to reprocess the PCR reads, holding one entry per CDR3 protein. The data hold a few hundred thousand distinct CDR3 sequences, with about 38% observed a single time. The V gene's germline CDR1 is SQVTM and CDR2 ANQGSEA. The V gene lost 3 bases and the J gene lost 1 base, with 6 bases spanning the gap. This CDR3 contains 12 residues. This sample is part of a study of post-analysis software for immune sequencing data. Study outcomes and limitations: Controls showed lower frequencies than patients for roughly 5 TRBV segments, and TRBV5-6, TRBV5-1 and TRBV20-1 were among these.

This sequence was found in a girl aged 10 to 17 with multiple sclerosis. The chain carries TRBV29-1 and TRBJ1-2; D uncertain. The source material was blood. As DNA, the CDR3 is TGCAGCGTTGAGGTCTATAACTATGGCTACACCTTC. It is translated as CSVEVYNYGYTF.